A single sample is the source of the 26 T cell receptor beta chains below, sequenced in a study of T-cell memory formation after mild COVID-19. A single record per CDR3 protein comes from TCRdb applying MiXCR to the 5' RACE reads. In the table there are some 300,000 distinct CDR3 sequences, approximately 19% of which are singletons. Sequenced: PBMCs or a T cell subset sorted from them (not recorded which). The receptors shown here come from a man in his late teens or twenties who had mild COVID-19 (a few samples of this study predate the infection). Cell type and time point are not known.

The V gene is TRBV15, the J gene TRBJ2-1, with 8 nucleotides matching TRBD2. Germline loops: CDR1 LNHNV, CDR2 YYDKDF (reference sequence). J was trimmed by 9 bases and V by 0 bases; bases with no gene match: 4. The CDR3 runs to 14 residues. CDR3 nucleotides: TGTGCCACCAGCAGAGATAGGACTAGCACTGAGCAGTTCTTC. Translation gives CATSRDRTSTEQFF.

The chain uses TRBV15 and TRBJ2-7; 11 nucleotides align to TRBD2. Trimming cost V 0 bases and J 5 bases; bases outside gene matches: 6. The CDR3 contains 16 residues. In germline, CDR1 is LNHNV, CDR2 YYDKDF (reference sequence). The CDR3 loop is CATSRDMSTSGDEQYF. The CDR3 nucleotides read TGTGCCACCAGCAGAGATATGTCGACTAGCGGGGACGAGCAGTACTTC.

In this sample, this clonotype turned up a few times. The V gene is TRBV7-9, the J gene TRBJ2-2; D is uncertain. Germline CDR1 and CDR2: SEHNR and FQNEAQ (reference sequence). The CDR3 spans 15 residues. Deletions cut 1 base from V and 5 bases from J, with 11 bases between. CDR3 protein: CASSLGPGRTGELFF. CDR3 coding DNA: TGTGCCAGCAGCTTAGGACCCGGGCGGACCGGGGAGCTGTTTTTT.

This clonotype came up a few times. This chain uses TRBV7-9 with TRBJ2-7, with 9 bases aligning to TRBD1. J gave up 7 bases and V 5 bases, and 6 bases lay outside the gene matches. The CDR3 totals 13 residues. Germline V gene sequence: CDR1 SEHNR, CDR2 FQNEAQ (reference sequence). The CDR3 coding sequence is TGTGCCAGCAGCCCCCCGGGACAGGGAGAGCAGTACTTC. It encodes CASSPPGQGEQYF.

This clonotype showed up many times. V is TRBV7-2 and J is TRBJ2-1; D gene ambiguous. The germline gives CDR1 SGHTA, CDR2 FQGNSA. Trimming stripped 4 bases from V and 0 bases from J, with 4 bases between. This CDR3 has 13 amino acids. DNA of the CDR3: TGTGCCAGCAGCTCGGACTCCTACAATGAGCAGTTCTTC. Its translation is CASSSDSYNEQFF.

The chain couples TRBV7-9 to TRBJ1-3; tentative D call: TRBD1 (6 bases). This CDR3 region has 15 residues. Germline V lookup: CDR1 SEHNR, CDR2 FQNEAQ (reference sequence). V lost 6 bases to trimming and J lost 2 bases, with 14 bases between them. Written as DNA, the CDR3 is TGTGCCAGCAGTGGACAGAATTCAGCTGGAAACACCATATATTTT. Amino acids: CASSGQNSAGNTIYF.

In this sample, this clonotype turned up a few times. The rearrangement joins TRBV6-1 to TRBJ1-5; D remains unclear. The CDR3 extends over 15 amino acids. The V gene lost 2 bases and the J gene lost 2 bases, with 10 bases spanning the gap. Germline assignment: CDR1 MNHNS and CDR2 SASEGT. CDR3 nucleotides: TGTGCCAGCAGTGAAAGCTCTTGGGGCAATCAGCCCCAGCATTTT. This gives the protein CASSESSWGNQPQHF.

This sequence joins TRBV4-1 and TRBJ1-1; tentative D call: TRBD1 (5 bases). The CDR3 runs to 16 residues. Per the germline V gene, CDR1 is MGHRA and CDR2 is YSYEKL. Trimming shortened V by 0 bases and J by 1 base, and 12 bases separated the two germline ends. The CDR3 region has the DNA TGCGCCAGCAGCCAAGAGGGTAGGCAGGGGAACACTGAAGCTTTCTTT. Its protein is CASSQEGRQGNTEAFF.

The V and J genes are TRBV10-3 and TRBJ2-7; no definite D call. CDR1 is ENHRY and CDR2 is SYGVKD in the germline V gene. This CDR3 is built from 12 residues. Trimming took 6 bases from V and 7 from J, leaving 13 bases between them. The CDR3 protein is CAISNSGPEQYF. CDR3 DNA: TGTGCCATCAGCAATTCGGGCCCGGAGCAGTACTTC.

This clonotype was counted only a few times. This chain uses TRBV29-1 with TRBJ2-3; D unresolved. Germline V CDR1 and CDR2: SQVTM, ANQGSEA. Trimming left V 5 bases short and J 4 bases short, with 10 bases between. The CDR3 loop spans 12 amino acids. In DNA, the CDR3 is TGCAGCGTTCGTTCGAAGGCAGATACGCAGTATTTT. Translated, it gives CSVRSKADTQYF.

The rearrangement joins TRBV27 to TRBJ2-5, with a weak D call TRBD1 (6 bases). Germline CDR1 reads MNHEY; CDR2 reads SMNVEV (reference sequence). Trimming removed 1 base at V and 2 bases at J, with 14 bases between. The CDR3 length is 16 residues. CDR3 bases: TGTGCCAGCAGTTTATTCTCCAGGGGAACTCAAGAGACCCAGTACTTC. It codes for CASSLFSRGTQETQYF.

This clonotype was counted only a few times. The conserved closing phenylalanine or tryptophan is absent in this CDR3, likely reflecting a read error. No DNA is shown, since the ends of the CDR3 on it are uncertain; the CDR3 is the one TCRdb lists. The chain couples TRBV2 to TRBJ2-3; TRBD1, as called in the table, went unchecked against the DNA. Germline V CDR1 and CDR2: SNHLY, FYNNEI. The CDR3 is 12 amino acids long, termini counted. CDR3 sequence reads: CASSVLSGTPLV.

In this sample, this clonotype turned up once. The chain is built from TRBV4-1 and TRBJ1-1, with TRBD1 matching 7 bases. CDR3 size: 18 residues. After removal of 0 bases from V and 4 bases from J, the junction contained 14 bases not matched to a gene. Per germline, CDR1 MGHRA and CDR2 YSYEKL. The CDR3 protein is CASSQEQGSYWLGTEAFF. CDR3 nucleotide sequence: TGCGCCAGCAGCCAAGAACAGGGGTCCTACTGGTTGGGCACTGAAGCTTTCTTT.

This sequence joins TRBV6-5 and TRBJ2-1; D may be TRBD2 (5 bases). The germline V gene encodes CDR1 MNHEY and CDR2 SVGAGI. The CDR3 totals 16 residues. Trimming pared 4 bases from V and 0 bases from J, leaving 13 bases between. The CDR3 loop is CASSSTRESSYNEQFF. The CDR3 nucleotides are TGTGCCAGCAGTTCCACACGGGAAAGCTCCTACAATGAGCAGTTCTTC.

The sample holds a few counts of this clonotype. This chain joins TRBV20-1 and TRBJ2-5; D is unclear. Trimming stripped 4 bases from V and 2 bases from J, with 5 bases between. Germline V lookup: CDR1 DFQATT, CDR2 SNEGSKA (reference sequence). This CDR3 region has 11 residues. Here the CDR3 reads CSAKAQETQYF. In nucleotides, the CDR3 is TGCAGTGCTAAAGCGCAAGAGACCCAGTACTTC.

This chain links TRBV13 with TRBJ2-3, with 11 bases aligning to TRBD2. The CDR3 runs to 17 residues. CDR1 is PRHDT and CDR2 is FYEKMQ in the germline V gene (reference sequence). J lost 2 bases, V lost 8 bases, and 12 bases had no gene match. This CDR3 reads CASGHSGGGKITDTQYF. The CDR3 DNA follows: TGTGCCAGCGGACATAGCGGGGGGGGAAAAATCACAGATACGCAGTATTTT.

Here the CDR3 reads CASSFGGGGTGVYGYTF. The CDR3 nucleotides are TGTGCCAGCAGCTTTGGAGGTGGGGGAACGGGCGTGTATGGCTACACCTTC. The V and J genes are TRBV7-9 and TRBJ1-2; maybe TRBD1 (5 bases). Between the trimmed V and J ends, which lost 3 bases and 5 bases, there was a span of 22 bases. Germline V gives CDR1 SEHNR, CDR2 FQNEAQ (reference sequence). The CDR3 loop spans 17 amino acids.

The V call is TRBV9, the J call TRBJ1-6; D is unresolved. The V end was cut by 0 bases, the J end by 6 bases, with 7 bases between. Germline assignment: CDR1 SGDLS and CDR2 YYNGEE. The CDR3 length is 14 residues. CDR3 nucleotides: TGTGCCAGCAGCGTAGGGCTTTTTAATTCACCCCTCCACTTT. As protein: CASSVGLFNSPLHF. Combining the CDR3 with reference TRBV9 and TRBJ1-6 gives the whole variable domain DSGVTQTPKHLITATGQRVTLRCSPRSGDLSVYWYQQSLDQGLQFLIQYYNGEERAKGNILERFSAQQFPDLHSELNLSSLELGDSALYFCASSVGLFNSPLHFGNGTRLTVT.

The J gene is TRBJ2-5, the V gene TRBV7-6, with a weak D call TRBD1 (6 bases). CDR1 and CDR2 (germline): SGHVS, FNYEAQ. V lost 4 bases and J lost 8, with 20 bases in between. The CDR3 covers 15 residues. The chain's CDR3 is CASSSSGQSGSTQYF. Written as DNA, the CDR3 is TGTGCCAGCAGCTCCTCCGGACAGAGTGGATCCACCCAGTACTTC. The whole variable domain, filled in from reference TRBV7-6 and TRBJ2-5, reads GAGVSQSPRYKVTKRGQDVALRCDPISGHVSLYWYRQALGQGPEFLTYFNYEAQQDKSGLPNDRFSAERPEGSISTLTIQRTEQRDSAMYRCASSSSGQSGSTQYFGPGTRLLVL.

This chain joins TRBV28 and TRBJ1-1; 7 bases align to TRBD1. CDR1 and CDR2 (germline): MDHEN, SYDVKM. Trimming took 7 bases from V and 1 from J; bases not matched to a gene: 6. The CDR3 is 14 residues long. The CDR3 reads CASTSRGGNTEAFF. DNA of the CDR3: TGTGCCAGCACTTCCAGGGGGGGGAACACTGAAGCTTTCTTT.

The chain is built from TRBV24-1 and TRBJ2-3; the match to TRBD1 covers 8 bases. This CDR3 spans 15 amino acids. Germline values: CDR1 KGHDR, CDR2 SFDVKD. V was clipped by 4 bases and J by 5 bases; unmatched bases: 7. CDR3 residues: CATSEMGQARDTQYF. The CDR3 DNA follows: TGTGCCACCAGTGAGATGGGACAGGCGAGAGATACGCAGTATTTT.

This chain links TRBV3-1 with TRBJ1-1, with TRBD1 matching over 7 bases. V was clipped by 4 bases and J by 3 bases; unmatched bases: 5. CDR3 length equals 14 residues. Germline lookup yields CDR1 LGHDT and CDR2 YNNKEL (reference sequence). The CDR3, as DNA: TGTGCCAGCAGCCCTTCGACAGGGCACACTGAAGCTTTCTTT. Protein product: CASSPSTGHTEAFF. The full variable domain, in which reference TRBV3-1 and TRBJ1-1 provide the parts outside the CDR3, is DTAVSQTPKYLVTQMGNDKSIKCEQNLGHDTMYWYKQDSKKFLKIMFSYNNKELIINETVPNRFSPKSPDKAHLNLHINSLELGDSAVYFCASSPSTGHTEAFFGQGTRLTVV.

This chain links TRBV11-2 with TRBJ2-2; D assignment may be TRBD1 or TRBD2 (5 bases each). Trimming stripped 5 bases from V and 1 base from J, with 14 bases between. Germline V gives CDR1 SGHAT, CDR2 FQNNGV. The CDR3 length is 16 residues. Here the CDR3 reads CASSRMGRMNTGELFF. CDR3 sequence (DNA): TGTGCCAGCAGCCGGATGGGACGTATGAACACCGGGGAGCTGTTTTTT. The full variable domain, its missing parts supplied by reference TRBV11-2 and TRBJ2-2, is EAGVAQSPRYKIIEKRQSVAFWCNPISGHATLYWYQQILGQGPKLLIQFQNNGVVDDSQLPKDRFSAERLKGVDSTLKIQPAKLEDSAVYLCASSRMGRMNTGELFFGEGSRLTVL.

V is TRBV30 and J is TRBJ2-7; D not resolved. Germline assignment: CDR1 GTSNPN and CDR2 SVGIG (reference sequence). Between the trimmed V and J ends, which lost 3 bases and 3 bases, there was a span of 9 bases. CDR3 length: 12 residues. CDR3 protein: CAWSPRNYEQYF. The CDR3 DNA sequence: TGTGCCTGGAGCCCGAGGAACTACGAGCAGTACTTC. The full variable domain, in which reference TRBV30 and TRBJ2-7 provide the parts outside the CDR3, is SQTIHQWPATLVQPVGSPLSLECTVEGTSNPNLYWYRQAAGRGLQLLFYSVGIGQISSEVPQNLSASRPQDRQFILSSKKLLLSDSGFYLCAWSPRNYEQYFGPGTRLTVT.

This chain connects TRBV5-4 to TRBJ2-3, with 10 nucleotides matching TRBD2. V lost 2 bases and J lost 0; bases outside the gene matches: 6. Germline CDR1 SGHNT, CDR2 YYREEE (reference sequence). This CDR3 region has 17 residues. The CDR3 sequence is CASSFSSGGTSTDTQYF. In DNA, the CDR3 is TGTGCCAGCAGCTTTTCTAGCGGGGGAACTAGCACAGATACGCAGTATTTT. Combining the CDR3 with reference TRBV5-4 and TRBJ2-3 gives the whole variable domain ETGVTQSPTHLIKTRGQQVTLRCSSQSGHNTVSWYQQALGQGPQFIFQYYREEENGRGNFPPRFSGLQFPNYSSELNVNALELDDSALYLCASSFSSGGTSTDTQYFGPGTRLTVL.

This clonotype was observed a few times. This chain joins TRBV12-3 or TRBV12-4 and TRBJ2-2; 7 nucleotides align to TRBD1. Germline trimming cut 5 bases from V and 7 bases from J; bases unmatched to any gene: 13. The length of the CDR3 is 16 residues. CDR3 nucleotide sequence: TGTGCCAGCAGTCCCTTCGACAGGGATCGGGTCGGGGAGCTGTTTTTT. Protein: CASSPFDRDRVGELFF.